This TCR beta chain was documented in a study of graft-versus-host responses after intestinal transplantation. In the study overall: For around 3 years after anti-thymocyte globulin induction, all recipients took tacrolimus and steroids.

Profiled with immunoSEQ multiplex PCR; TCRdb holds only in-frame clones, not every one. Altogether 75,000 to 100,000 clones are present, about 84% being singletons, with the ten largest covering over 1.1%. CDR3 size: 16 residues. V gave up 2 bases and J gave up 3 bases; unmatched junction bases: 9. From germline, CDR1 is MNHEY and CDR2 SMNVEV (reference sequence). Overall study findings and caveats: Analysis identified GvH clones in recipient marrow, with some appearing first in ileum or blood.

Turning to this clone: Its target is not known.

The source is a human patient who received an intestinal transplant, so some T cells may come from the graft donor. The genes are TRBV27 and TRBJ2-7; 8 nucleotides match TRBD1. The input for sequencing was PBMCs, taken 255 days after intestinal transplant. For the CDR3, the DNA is TGTGCCAGCAGTTTAGGGACAGGCGGTGGGTACTACGAGCAGTACTTC. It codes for CASSLGTGGGYYEQYF.